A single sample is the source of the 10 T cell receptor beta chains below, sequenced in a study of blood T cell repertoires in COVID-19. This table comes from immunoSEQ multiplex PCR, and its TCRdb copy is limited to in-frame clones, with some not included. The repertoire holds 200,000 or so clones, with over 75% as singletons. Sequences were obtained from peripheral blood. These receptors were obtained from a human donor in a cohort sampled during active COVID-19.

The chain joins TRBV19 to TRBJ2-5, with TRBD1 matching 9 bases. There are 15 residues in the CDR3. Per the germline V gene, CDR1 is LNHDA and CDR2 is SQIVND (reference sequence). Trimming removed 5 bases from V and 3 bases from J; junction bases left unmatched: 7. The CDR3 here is CASSGTGLREETQYF. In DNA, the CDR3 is TGTGCCAGTAGTGGGACAGGGCTTAGAGAAGAGACCCAGTACTTC.

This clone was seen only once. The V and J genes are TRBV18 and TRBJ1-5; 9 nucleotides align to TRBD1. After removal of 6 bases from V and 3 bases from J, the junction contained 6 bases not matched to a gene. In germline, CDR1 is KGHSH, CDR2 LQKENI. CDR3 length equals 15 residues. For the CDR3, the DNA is TGTGCCAGCTCTTCGGGACAGGGAGTCAATCAGCCCCAGCATTTT. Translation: CASSSGQGVNQPQHF.

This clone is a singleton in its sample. DNA of the CDR3: TGTGCCAGCAGTTACTCGAGAGGGATCAATGAAAAACTGTTTTTT. This encodes CASSYSRGINEKLFF. This chain links TRBV6-2 or TRBV6-3 with TRBJ1-4; D call uncertain. The germline CDR1 and CDR2 sequences are MNHEY and SVGEGT. This CDR3 comprises 15 residues. Trimming pared 0 bases from V and 5 bases from J, leaving 10 bases between.

CDR3 protein: CAWSRDNYEQYF. CDR3 bases: TGTGCCTGGAGCAGGGATAACTACGAGCAGTACTTC. The genes are TRBV30 and TRBJ2-7; D perhaps matches TRBD1 (5 bases). The CDR3 consists of 12 residues. CDR1 and CDR2 from the germline V gene are GTSNPN and SVGIG (reference sequence). V was trimmed by 3 bases and J by 3 bases, leaving 9 bases between them.

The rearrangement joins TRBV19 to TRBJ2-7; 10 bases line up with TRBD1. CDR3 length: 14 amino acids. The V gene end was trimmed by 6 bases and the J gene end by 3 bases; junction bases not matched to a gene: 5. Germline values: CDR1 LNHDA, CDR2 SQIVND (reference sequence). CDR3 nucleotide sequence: TGTGCCAGTAGCCGGGACAGGGGCTTCTACGAGCAGTACTTC. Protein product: CASSRDRGFYEQYF.

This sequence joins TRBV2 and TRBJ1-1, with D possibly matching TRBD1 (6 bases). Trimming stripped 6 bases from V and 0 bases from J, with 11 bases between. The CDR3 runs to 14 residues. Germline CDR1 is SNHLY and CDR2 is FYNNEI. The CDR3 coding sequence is TGTGCCAGCAGGAGGACAGCTTTGAACACTGAAGCTTTCTTT. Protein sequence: CASRRTALNTEAFF.

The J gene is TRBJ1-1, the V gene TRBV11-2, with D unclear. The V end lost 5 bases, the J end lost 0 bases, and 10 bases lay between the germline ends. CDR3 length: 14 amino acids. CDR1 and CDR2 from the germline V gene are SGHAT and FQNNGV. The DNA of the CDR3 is TGTGCCAGCAGCGTCCTCGGGTTGAACACTGAAGCTTTCTTT. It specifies CASSVLGLNTEAFF.

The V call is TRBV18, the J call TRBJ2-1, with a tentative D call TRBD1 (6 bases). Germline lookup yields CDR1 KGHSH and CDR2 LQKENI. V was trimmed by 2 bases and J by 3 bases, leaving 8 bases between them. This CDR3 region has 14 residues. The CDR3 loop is CASSPGTFYNEQFF. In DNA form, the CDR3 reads TGTGCCAGCTCACCAGGGACATTCTACAATGAGCAGTTCTTC.

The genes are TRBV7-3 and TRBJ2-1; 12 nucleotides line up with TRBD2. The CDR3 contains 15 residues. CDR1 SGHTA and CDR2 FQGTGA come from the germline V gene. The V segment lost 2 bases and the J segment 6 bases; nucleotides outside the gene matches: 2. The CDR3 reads CASSLRLAGANEQFF. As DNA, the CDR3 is TGTGCCAGCAGCTTACGACTAGCGGGAGCCAATGAGCAGTTCTTC.

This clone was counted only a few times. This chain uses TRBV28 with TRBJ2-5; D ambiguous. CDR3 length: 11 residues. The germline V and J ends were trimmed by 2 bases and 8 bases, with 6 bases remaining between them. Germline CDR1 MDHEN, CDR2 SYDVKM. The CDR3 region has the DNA TGTGCCAGCAGTTTAAGCCAAACCCAGTACTTC. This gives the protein CASSLSQTQYF.